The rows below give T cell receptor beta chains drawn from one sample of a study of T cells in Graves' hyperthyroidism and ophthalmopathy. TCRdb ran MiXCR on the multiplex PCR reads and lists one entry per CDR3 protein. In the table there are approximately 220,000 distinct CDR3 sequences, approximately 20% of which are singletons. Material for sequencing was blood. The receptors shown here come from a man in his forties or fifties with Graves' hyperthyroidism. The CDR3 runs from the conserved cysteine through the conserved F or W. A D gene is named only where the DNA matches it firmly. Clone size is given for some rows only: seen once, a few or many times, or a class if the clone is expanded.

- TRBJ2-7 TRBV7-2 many CASSSAGPSYEQYF TGTGCCAGCAGCTCTGCGGGGCCCTCCTACGAGCAGTACTTC
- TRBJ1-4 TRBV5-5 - CASSPTTGTNEKLFF TGTGCCAGCAGCCCGACGACGGGAACTAATGAAAAACTGTTTTTT
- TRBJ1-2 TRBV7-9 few CASSTGQPYGYTF TGTGCCAGCAGCACAGGACAGCCCTATGGCTACACCTTC
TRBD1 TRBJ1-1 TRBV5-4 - CASSPDSGTGGLGAFF TGTGCCAGCAGCCCGGACTCCGGGACAGGGGGGTTAGGAGCTTTCTTT
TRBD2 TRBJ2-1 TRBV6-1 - CASSELAGGRGEQFF TGTGCCAGCAGTGAACTAGCGGGGGGGCGGGGTGAGCAGTTCTTC
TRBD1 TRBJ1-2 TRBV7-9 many CASSFGQGAGYGYTF TGTGCCAGCAGTTTCGGACAGGGGGCTGGCTATGGCTACACCTTC
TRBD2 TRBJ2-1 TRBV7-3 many CASSLGAGGEQFF TGTGCCAGCAGCTTAGGAGCGGGGGGTGAGCAGTTCTTC
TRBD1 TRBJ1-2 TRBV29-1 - CSVWTDRGANYGYTF TGCAGCGTGTGGACCGACAGGGGAGCTAACTATGGCTACACCTTC
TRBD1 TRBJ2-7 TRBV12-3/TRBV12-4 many CASSWTGSFHEQYF TGTGCCAGCAGCTGGACAGGGAGTTTCCACGAGCAGTACTTC
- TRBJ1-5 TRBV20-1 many CSAALNQPQHF TGCAGTGCTGCCCTAAATCAGCCCCAGCATTTT
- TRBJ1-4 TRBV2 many CASSEASRASEKLFF TGTGCCAGCAGTGAAGCGAGCAGGGCGAGCGAAAAACTGTTTTTT
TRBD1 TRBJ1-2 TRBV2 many CASSSQGAHGYTF TGTGCCAGCAGTTCGCAGGGGGCCCATGGCTACACCTTC
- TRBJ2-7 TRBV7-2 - CASSPPYWTDPSSYEQYF TGTGCCAGCAGCCCCCCGTACTGGACAGACCCATCCTCCTACGAGCAGTACTTC
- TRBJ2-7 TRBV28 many CASTVYPRGATYEQYF TGTGCCAGCACCGTTTACCCCCGGGGGGCTACCTACGAGCAGTACTTC
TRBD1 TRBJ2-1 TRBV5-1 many CASSDTGGNDEQFF TGCGCCAGCAGCGATACAGGGGGCAACGATGAGCAGTTCTTC
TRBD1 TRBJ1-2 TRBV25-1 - CASSEYPGQGDYGYTF TGTGCCAGCAGTGAATATCCGGGACAGGGGGACTATGGCTACACCTTC
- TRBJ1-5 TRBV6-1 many CASSSPGGNQPQHF TGTGCCAGCAGCTCCCCGGGTGGCAATCAGCCCCAGCATTTT
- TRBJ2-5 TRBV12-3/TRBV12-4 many CASSVNSAGTQYF TGTGCCAGCAGTGTTAACTCCGCGGGGACCCAGTACTTC
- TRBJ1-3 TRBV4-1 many CASSLETGNTIYF TGCGCCAGCAGCCTCGAAACTGGAAACACCATATATTTT
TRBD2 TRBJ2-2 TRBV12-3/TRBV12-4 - CATSGGGRPGELFF TGTGCCACCTCGGGGGGGGGTCGGCCCGGGGAGCTGTTTTTT
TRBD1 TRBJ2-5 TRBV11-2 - CASSLRGTGDETQYF TGTGCCAGCAGCCTCCGCGGGACAGGGGATGAGACCCAGTACTTC
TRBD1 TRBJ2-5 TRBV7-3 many CASGRQGAETQYF TGTGCCAGCGGCAGACAGGGGGCGGAGACCCAGTACTTC
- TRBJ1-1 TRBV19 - CASSIGRANTEAFF TGTGCCAGTAGTATAGGCAGGGCGAACACTGAAGCTTTCTTT
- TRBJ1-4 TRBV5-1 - CASSLTPGYEKLFF TGCGCCAGCAGCCTAACACCGGGGTATGAAAAACTGTTTTTT
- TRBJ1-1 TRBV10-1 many CASSENSKNTEAFF TGCGCCAGCAGTGAGAACAGTAAGAACACTGAAGCTTTCTTT
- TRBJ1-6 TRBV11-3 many CASSQDPDSPLHF TGTGCCAGCAGCCAAGACCCGGATTCACCCCTCCACTTT
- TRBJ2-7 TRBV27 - CASSSAGSLSEQYF TGTGCCAGCAGTTCCGCAGGGAGTTTGAGCGAGCAGTACTTC
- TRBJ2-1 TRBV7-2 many CASSSLLVEASAEQFF TGTGCCAGCAGCTCCCTCCTGGTTGAGGCTAGCGCTGAGCAGTTCTTC
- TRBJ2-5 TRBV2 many CASSGDGQETQYF TGTGCCAGCAGTGGGGACGGCCAAGAGACCCAGTACTTC
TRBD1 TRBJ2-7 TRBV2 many CASSKGTGGAYEQYF TGTGCCAGCAGCAAAGGTACAGGGGGAGCCTACGAGCAGTACTTC
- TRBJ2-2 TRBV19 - CASSPVGAGELFF TGTGCCAGTAGTCCAGTGGGAGCCGGGGAGCTGTTTTTT
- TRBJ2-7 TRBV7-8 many CASSLANRASYEQYF TGTGCCAGCAGCTTAGCGAACAGGGCCTCCTACGAGCAGTACTTC
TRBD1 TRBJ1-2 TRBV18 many CASSGDRTPSYGYTF TGTGCCAGCTCAGGGGACAGGACCCCATCCTATGGCTACACCTTC
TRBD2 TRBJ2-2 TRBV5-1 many CASSFSGVDTGELFF TGCGCCAGCAGCTTCAGCGGGGTCGACACCGGGGAGCTGTTTTTT
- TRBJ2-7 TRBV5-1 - CASSLALPRYEQYF TGCGCCAGCAGCTTGGCCCTACCGCGCTACGAGCAGTACTTC
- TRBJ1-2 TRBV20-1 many CSASRDGNYGYTF TGCAGTGCTAGTAGGGACGGTAACTATGGCTACACCTTC
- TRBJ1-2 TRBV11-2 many CASSSPRTVRGYTF TGTGCCAGCAGCAGTCCGCGAACAGTACGTGGCTACACCTTC